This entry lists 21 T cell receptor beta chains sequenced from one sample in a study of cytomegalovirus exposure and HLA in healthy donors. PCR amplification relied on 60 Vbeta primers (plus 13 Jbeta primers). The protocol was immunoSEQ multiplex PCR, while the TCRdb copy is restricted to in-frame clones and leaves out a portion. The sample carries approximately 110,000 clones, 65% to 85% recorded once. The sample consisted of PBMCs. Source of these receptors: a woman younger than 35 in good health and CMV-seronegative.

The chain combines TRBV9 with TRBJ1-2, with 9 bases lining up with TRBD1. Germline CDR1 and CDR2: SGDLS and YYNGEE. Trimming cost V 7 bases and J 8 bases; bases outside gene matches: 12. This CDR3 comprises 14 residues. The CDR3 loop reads CASQNRGRGDGYTF. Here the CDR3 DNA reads TGTGCCAGCCAAAACAGGGGGCGAGGGGACGGCTACACCTTC.

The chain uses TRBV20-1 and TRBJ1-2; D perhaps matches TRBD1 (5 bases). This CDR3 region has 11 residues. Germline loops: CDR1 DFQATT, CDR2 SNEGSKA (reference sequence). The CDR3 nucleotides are TGCACCACCGCGGCAGGGTATGGCTACACCTTC. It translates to CTTAAGYGYTF.

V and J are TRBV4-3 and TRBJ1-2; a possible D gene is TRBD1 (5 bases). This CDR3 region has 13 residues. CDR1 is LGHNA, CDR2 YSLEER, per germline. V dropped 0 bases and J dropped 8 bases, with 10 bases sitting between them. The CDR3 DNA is TGCGCCAGCAGCCAAGATCTAGGGGTAGGCTACACCTTC. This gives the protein CASSQDLGVGYTF.

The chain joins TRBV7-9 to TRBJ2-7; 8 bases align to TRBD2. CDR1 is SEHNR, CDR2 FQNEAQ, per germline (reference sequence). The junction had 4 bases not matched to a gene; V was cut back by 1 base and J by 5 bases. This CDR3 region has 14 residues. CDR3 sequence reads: CASSLDIGGDEQYF. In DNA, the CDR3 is TGTGCCAGCAGCTTAGACATCGGGGGGGACGAGCAGTACTTC.

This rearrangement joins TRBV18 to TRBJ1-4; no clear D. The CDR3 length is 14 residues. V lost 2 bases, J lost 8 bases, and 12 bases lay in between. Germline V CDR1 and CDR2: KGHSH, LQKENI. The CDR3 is CASSPNDGSEKLFF. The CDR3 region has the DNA TGTGCCAGCTCACCAAACGACGGGTCAGAAAAACTGTTTTTT.

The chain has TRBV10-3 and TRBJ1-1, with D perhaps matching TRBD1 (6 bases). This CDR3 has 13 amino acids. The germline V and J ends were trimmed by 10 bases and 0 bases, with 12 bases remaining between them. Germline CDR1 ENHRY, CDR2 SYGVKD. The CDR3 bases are TGTGCCACAAACAGGGTTTTGAACACTGAAGCTTTCTTT. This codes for CATNRVLNTEAFF.

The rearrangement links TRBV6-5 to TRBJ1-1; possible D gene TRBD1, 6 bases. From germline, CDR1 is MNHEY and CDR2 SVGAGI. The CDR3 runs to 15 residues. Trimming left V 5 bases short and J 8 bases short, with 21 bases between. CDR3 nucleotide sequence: TGTGCCAGCAGTACCCCCAGGGGAGATGTAGGGGAAGCTTTCTTT. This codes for CASSTPRGDVGEAFF.

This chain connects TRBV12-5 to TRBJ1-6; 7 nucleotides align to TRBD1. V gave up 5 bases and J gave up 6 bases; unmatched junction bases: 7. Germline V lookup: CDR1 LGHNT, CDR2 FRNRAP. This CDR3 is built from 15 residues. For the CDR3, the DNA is TGTGCTAGTGGTCTGTCGCAGGGGGGTAATTCACCCCTCCACTTT. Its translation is CASGLSQGGNSPLHF.

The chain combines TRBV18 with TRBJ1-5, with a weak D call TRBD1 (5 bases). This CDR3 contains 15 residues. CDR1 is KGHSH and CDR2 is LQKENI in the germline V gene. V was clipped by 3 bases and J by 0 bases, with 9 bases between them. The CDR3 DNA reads TGTGCCAGCTCACCGACAGCCTATAGCAATCAGCCCCAGCATTTT. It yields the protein CASSPTAYSNQPQHF.

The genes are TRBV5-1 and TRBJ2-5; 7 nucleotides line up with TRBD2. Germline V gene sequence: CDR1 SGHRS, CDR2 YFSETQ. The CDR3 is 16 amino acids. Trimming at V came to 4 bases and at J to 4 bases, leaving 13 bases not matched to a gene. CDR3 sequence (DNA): TGCGCCAGCAGCCTTGAAGGTTCTCGGGAGGTAGAGACCCAGTACTTC. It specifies CASSLEGSREVETQYF.

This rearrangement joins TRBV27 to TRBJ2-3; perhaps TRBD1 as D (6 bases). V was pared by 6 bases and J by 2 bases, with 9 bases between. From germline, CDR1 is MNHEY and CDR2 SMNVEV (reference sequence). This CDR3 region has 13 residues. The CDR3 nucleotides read TGTGCCAGCAGGGACAGTTACACAGATACGCAGTATTTT. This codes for CASRDSYTDTQYF.

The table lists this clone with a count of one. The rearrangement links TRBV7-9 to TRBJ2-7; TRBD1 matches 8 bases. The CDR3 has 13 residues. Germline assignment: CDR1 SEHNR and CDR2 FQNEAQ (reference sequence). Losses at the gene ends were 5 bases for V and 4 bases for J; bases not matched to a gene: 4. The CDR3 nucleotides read TGTGCCAGCAGCGCTCAGGGGGCTTACGAGCAGTACTTC. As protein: CASSAQGAYEQYF.

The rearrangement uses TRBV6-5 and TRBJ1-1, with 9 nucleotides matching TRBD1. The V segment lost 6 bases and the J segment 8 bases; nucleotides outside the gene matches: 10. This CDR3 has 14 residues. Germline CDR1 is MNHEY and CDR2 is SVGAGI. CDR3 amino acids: CASRATGGGREAFF. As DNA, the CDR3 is TGTGCCAGCAGGGCGACAGGGGGAGGGAGAGAAGCTTTCTTT.

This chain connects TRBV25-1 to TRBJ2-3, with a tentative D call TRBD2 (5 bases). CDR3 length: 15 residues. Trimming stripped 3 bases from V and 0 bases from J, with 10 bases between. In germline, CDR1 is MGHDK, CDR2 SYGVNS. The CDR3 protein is CASSDGLGSTDTQYF. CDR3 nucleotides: TGTGCCAGCAGTGACGGACTTGGCAGCACAGATACGCAGTATTTT. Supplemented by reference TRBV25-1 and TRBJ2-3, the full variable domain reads EADIYQTPRYLVIGTGKKITLECSQTMGHDKMYWYQQDPGMELHLIHYSYGVNSTEKGDLSSESTVSRIRTEHFPLTLESARPSHTSQYLCASSDGLGSTDTQYFGPGTRLTVL.

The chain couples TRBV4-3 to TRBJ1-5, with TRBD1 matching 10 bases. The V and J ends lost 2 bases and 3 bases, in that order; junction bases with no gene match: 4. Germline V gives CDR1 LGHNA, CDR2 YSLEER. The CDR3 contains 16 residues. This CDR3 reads CASSQTGTGDNQPQHF. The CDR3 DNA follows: TGCGCCAGCAGCCAAACCGGGACAGGGGACAATCAGCCCCAGCATTTT.

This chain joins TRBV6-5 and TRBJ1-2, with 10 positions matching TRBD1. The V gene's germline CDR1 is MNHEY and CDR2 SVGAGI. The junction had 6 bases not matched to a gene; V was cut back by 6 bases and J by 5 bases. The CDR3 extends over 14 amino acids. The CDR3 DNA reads TGTGCCAGCAGCCGACAGGGGGCAATATATGGCTACACCTTC. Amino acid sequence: CASSRQGAIYGYTF.

The CDR3 nucleotides are TGCGCCAGCAGTAGGGACAAAGAAGAGACCCAGTACTTC. It specifies CASSRDKEETQYF. The V and J genes are TRBV5-1 and TRBJ2-5; D might be TRBD1 (6 bases). Germline V gene data show CDR1 as SGHRS and CDR2 as YFSETQ. The length of the CDR3 is 13 residues. Trimming removed 5 bases from V and 3 bases from J, with 11 bases in between.

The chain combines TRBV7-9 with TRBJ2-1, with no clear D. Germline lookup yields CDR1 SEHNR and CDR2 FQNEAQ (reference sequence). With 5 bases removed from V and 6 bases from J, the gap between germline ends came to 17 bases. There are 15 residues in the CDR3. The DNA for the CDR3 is TGTGCCAGCAGCCCACCCGACACGAAAGGCAATGAGCAGTTCTTC. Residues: CASSPPDTKGNEQFF.

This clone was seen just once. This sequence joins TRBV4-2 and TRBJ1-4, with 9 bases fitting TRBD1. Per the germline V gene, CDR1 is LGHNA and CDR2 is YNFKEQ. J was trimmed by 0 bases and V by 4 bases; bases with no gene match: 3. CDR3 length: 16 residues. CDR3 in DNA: TGTGCCAGCAGCCGGAGACAGGGGGCAACTAATGAAAAACTGTTTTTT. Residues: CASSRRQGATNEKLFF.

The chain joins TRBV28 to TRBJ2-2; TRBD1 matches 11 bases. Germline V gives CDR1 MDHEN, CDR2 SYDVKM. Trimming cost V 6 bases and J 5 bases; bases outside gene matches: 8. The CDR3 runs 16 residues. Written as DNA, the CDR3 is TGTGCCAGCAGCCCAGGGACAGGGGGTGGGACCGGGGAGCTGTTTTTT. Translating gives CASSPGTGGGTGELFF.

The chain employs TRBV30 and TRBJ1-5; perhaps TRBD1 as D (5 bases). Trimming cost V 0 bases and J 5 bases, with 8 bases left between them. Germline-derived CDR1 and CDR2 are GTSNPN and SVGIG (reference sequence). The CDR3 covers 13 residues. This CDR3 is CAWSVGRDQPQHF. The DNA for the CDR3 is TGTGCCTGGAGTGTTGGCAGGGATCAGCCCCAGCATTTT.